The rows below give T cell receptor beta chains drawn from one sample of a study of OX40 agonist ivuxolimab in advanced cancers. Data came from immunoSEQ multiplex PCR; TCRdb stores just in-frame clones and leaves some out. The sample has 25,000 to 35,000 clones, 80% to 90% seen once; the top ten hold about 28%. The sample in question was CD4+ or CD8+ T cells sorted from blood, obtained in a trial of the OX40 agonist ivuxolimab. These receptors came from an adult with an advanced solid tumor such as melanoma, head and neck, liver or kidney cancer. CDR3s include the opening cysteine and the closing phenylalanine or tryptophan. The D gene is left open where the match is weak. Size is omitted from some rows. Given values are once, few, many or a class for expanded clones.

v_call	clone_size	d_call	j_call	cdr3_aa	cdr3_nt
TRBV10-3	-	TRBD2	TRBJ2-1	CAIRGPSGGMGSYNEQFF	TGTGCCATCAGGGGACCTAGCGGGGGGATGGGATCCTACAATGAGCAGTTCTTC
TRBV28	once	-	TRBJ2-5	CASSFREWETQYF	TGTGCCAGCAGTTTTCGCGAATGGGAGACCCAGTACTTC
TRBV21-1	-	-	TRBJ2-2	CASSPPRGNTGELFF	TGTGCCAGCAGCCCACCGAGGGGGAACACCGGGGAGCTGTTTTTT
TRBV27	-	TRBD2	TRBJ2-1	CASTPFPGLADYNEQFF	TGTGCCAGCACCCCCTTTCCCGGACTAGCGGACTACAATGAGCAGTTCTTC
TRBV4-1	-	-	TRBJ1-2	CASSQDTTLNYGYTF	TGCGCCAGCAGCCAAGATACGACACTCAACTATGGCTACACCTTC
TRBV7-9	-	TRBD2	TRBJ2-7	CASSLAPGLVGYEQYF	TGTGCCAGCAGCTTAGCGCCCGGACTAGTGGGGTACGAGCAGTACTTC
TRBV6-1	-	TRBD1	TRBJ1-5	CASTGQGGDNQPQHF	TGTGCCAGCACCGGACAGGGGGGGGACAATCAGCCCCAGCATTTT
TRBV28	-	-	TRBJ2-7	CASSFLTRYEQYF	TGTGCCAGCAGTTTCCTAACAAGATACGAGCAGTACTTC
TRBV6-5	-	-	TRBJ2-7	CASSYEPSSSYEQYF	TGTGCCAGCAGTTACGAGCCGTCGAGCTCCTACGAGCAGTACTTC
TRBV4-1	-	-	TRBJ1-3	CASSQDISFSGNTIYF	TGCGCCAGCAGCCAAGATATTAGCTTCTCTGGAAACACCATATATTTT
TRBV28	-	-	TRBJ2-3	CASSGMVTRLTDTQYF	TGTGCCAGCAGCGGGATGGTTACAAGACTCACAGATACGCAGTATTTT
TRBV9	-	-	TRBJ2-1	CASSVGSLAGNEQFF	TGTGCCAGCAGCGTAGGGTCACTAGCTGGCAATGAGCAGTTCTTC
TRBV19	-	TRBD1	TRBJ1-1	CASSVGQSRMNTEAFF	TGTGCCAGTAGTGTGGGACAGAGTCGGATGAACACTGAAGCTTTCTTT
TRBV11-3	-	TRBD2	TRBJ2-1	CTSSFGLAGPYNEQFF	TGTACCAGCAGCTTTGGACTAGCGGGGCCCTACAATGAGCAGTTCTTC
TRBV5-1	-	-	TRBJ2-7	CASSLGQGLTYEQYF	TGCGCCAGCAGCTTAGGGCAGGGCCTGACCTACGAGCAGTACTTC
TRBV27	-	TRBD2	TRBJ2-3	CASSPFGTSGVTDTQYF	TGTGCCAGCAGTCCTTTCGGGACTAGCGGGGTAACAGATACGCAGTATTTT
TRBV11-2	-	TRBD2	TRBJ2-1	CASGPTHPVAGVGEQFF	TGTGCCAGCGGTCCCACACATCCGGTAGCGGGAGTCGGGGAGCAGTTCTTC
TRBV21-1	-	-	TRBJ1-4	CASSHSHGAATNEKLFF	TGTGCCAGCAGCCACAGCCATGGGGCGGCAACTAATGAAAAACTGTTTTTT
TRBV15	-	TRBD1	TRBJ1-5	CATSRGQGNQPQHF	TGTGCCACCAGCAGAGGACAGGGGAATCAGCCCCAGCATTTT
TRBV19	few	-	TRBJ2-2	CASSIGTAGELFF	TGTGCCAGTAGTATAGGAACGGCCGGGGAGCTGTTTTTT
TRBV19	medium-sized	-	TRBJ2-1	CASSMGWGQFF	TGTGCCAGTAGTATGGGTTGGGGGCAGTTCTTC
TRBV9	-	TRBD1	TRBJ2-3	CASSQTGGATDTQYF	TGTGCCAGCAGCCAAACAGGGGGCGCGACAGATACGCAGTATTTT
TRBV6-6	-	-	TRBJ2-1	CASSYSVEVGEQFF	TGTGCCAGCAGTTACTCGGTGGAGGTAGGTGAGCAGTTCTTC
TRBV4-1	-	-	TRBJ1-2	CASSLRTDYGYTF	TGCGCCAGCAGCCTCCGGACAGACTATGGCTACACCTTC
TRBV7-3	-	TRBD2	TRBJ2-1	CASTSIERDPYNEQFF	TGTGCCAGCACTTCCATCGAGCGGGACCCCTACAATGAGCAGTTCTTC
TRBV7-9	-	TRBD1	TRBJ2-7	CASSSRGTGRLYEQYF	TGTGCCAGCAGCTCCCGGGGGACAGGGAGGCTCTACGAGCAGTACTTC
TRBV29-1	-	TRBD1	TRBJ2-7	CSVEGRQGTRAYEQYF	TGCAGCGTTGAGGGGAGACAGGGCACGCGGGCCTACGAGCAGTACTTC
TRBV23-1	-	-	TRBJ1-6	CANCASLTTSSYNSPLHF	TGCGCCAACTGTGCCTCGCTTACCACTAGCTCCTATAATTCACCCCTCCACTTT
TRBV5-6	-	-	TRBJ2-5	CASSSIRGPETQYF	TGTGCCAGCAGCAGTATTCGGGGGCCGGAGACCCAGTACTTC
TRBV28	-	TRBD2	TRBJ2-3	CASRRTSGRGDTQYF	TGTGCCAGCAGACGTACTAGCGGGAGGGGGGATACGCAGTATTTT
TRBV2	-	-	TRBJ2-3	CASSPPGDYTDTQYF	TGTGCCAGCAGTCCACCAGGGGATTACACAGATACGCAGTATTTT
TRBV4-1	-	-	TRBJ2-7	CASSQLGGAYEQYF	TGCGCCAGCAGCCAATTGGGCGGCGCATACGAGCAGTACTTC
TRBV2	few	TRBD2	TRBJ2-7	CAYGSWTSGSYEQYF	TGTGCCTATGGATCTTGGACTAGCGGCTCCTACGAGCAGTACTTC
TRBV11-2	-	TRBD2	TRBJ2-1	CASSGIPGGEIDEQFF	TGTGCCAGCAGCGGGATCCCGGGAGGGGAGATTGATGAGCAGTTCTTC
TRBV7-3	-	-	TRBJ2-1	CASSLKTSHEQFF	TGTGCCAGCAGCTTAAAGACGTCCCATGAGCAGTTCTTC
TRBV9	-	-	TRBJ2-2	CASSVEGEANTGELFF	TGTGCCAGCAGCGTAGAGGGGGAAGCGAACACCGGGGAGCTGTTTTTT
TRBV7-9	-	TRBD2	TRBJ2-1	CASSLDYSPSGGRGNEQFF	TGTGCCAGCAGCTTAGATTATTCGCCTAGCGGGGGCCGAGGTAATGAGCAGTTCTTC
TRBV4-2	-	TRBD2	TRBJ2-3	CASSPGEGGTDTQYF	TGTGCCAGCAGCCCCGGGGAGGGAGGCACAGATACGCAGTATTTT
TRBV6-6	-	TRBD1	TRBJ1-2	CATSWDRGFYGYTF	TGTGCCACCTCGTGGGACAGGGGCTTCTATGGCTACACCTTC
TRBV18	-	-	TRBJ2-1	CASSPGPPDRQINEQFF	TGTGCCAGCTCACCAGGCCCTCCGGACAGACAAATCAATGAGCAGTTCTTC
TRBV5-1	-	-	TRBJ2-6	CASSTYSGANVLTF	TGCGCCAGCAGCACGTACTCTGGGGCCAACGTCCTGACTTTC
TRBV6-5	-	TRBD1	TRBJ1-5	CASSSGTGLQPQHF	TGTGCCAGCAGTTCCGGGACAGGGCTTCAGCCCCAGCATTTT